This is a list of T cell receptor beta chains from one sample in a study of cytomegalovirus exposure and HLA in healthy donors. TCRdb's copy holds only in-frame clones and misses some; the assay was immunoSEQ multiplex PCR. The sample contains approximately 210,000 clones, over 80% of which appear only once. Sequencing was carried out using PBMCs. These receptors were collected from a man aged 35-49 years in good health and CMV-seropositive. CDR3s include the opening cysteine and the closing phenylalanine or tryptophan.

V	CDR3
TRBV4-1	CASSTTFSNQPQHF
TRBV6-6	CASSYRLAGVADTQYF
TRBV7-9	CASSYGLVMADTQYF
TRBV25-1	CASSPGLAEGETQYF
TRBV29-1	CSVREAQRYEQYF
TRBV19	CASSIDTGNEQFF
TRBV25-1	CASTYTGSGELFF
TRBV5-1	CASSLAGAGYNEQFF
TRBV5-4	CASSLTQGASGNTIYF
TRBV9	CASSLQGGQAIGGYTF
TRBV4-1	CASSQEGHAETQYF
TRBV7-8	CASTRDRAGYGYTF
TRBV5-4	CASSDPGQRNTGELFF
TRBV6-1	CASSERDRYSNQPQHF
TRBV7-9	CASSLQAGEVYEQYF
TRBV10-3	CAISETSSGNTIYF
TRBV6-5	CASSFDSDYEQYF
TRBV6-5	CASKGQGGSEAFF
TRBV27	CASRGLAGAYEQYF
TRBV7-3	CASSFTSGDSYNEQFF
TRBV5-8	CASSLWLEQYF
TRBV18	CASSPTSGNYEQYF
TRBV10-2	CASSESLAGGPGQETQYF
TRBV6-6	CASSYRLDSHGYTF
TRBV5-6	CASSGWGQGLAQYF
TRBV2	CASTEGLAGTYEQYF
TRBV11-2	CASSWGANEKLFF
TRBV27	CASTAGGPSYEQYF
TRBV11-2	CASSLEASRSYEQYF
TRBV5-1	CASSEMGQGNTEAFF
TRBV6-1	CASSEGAQLGDEQFF
TRBV2	CASSLQGASFF
TRBV27	CASRSDSFIGSPLHF
TRBV11-2	CASSLGGQGPDYTF
TRBV11-2	CASSTDRGNTIYF
TRBV6-6	CASSEPGQHYGYTF
TRBV6-1	CASSGDRNTEAFF